The 8 T cell receptor beta chains below come from one sample, sequenced in a study of cytomegalovirus exposure and HLA in healthy donors. The PCR contained 60 Vbeta and 13 Jbeta primers. TCRdb keeps only in-frame clones here, not all; method: immunoSEQ multiplex PCR. The sample contains under 150,000 clones, about three quarters of which appear only once. Sequenced: PBMCs. The receptors originated from a man in his forties or fifties in good health and CMV-seropositive.

The V and J genes are TRBV19 and TRBJ2-6; 8 bases are shared with TRBD1. After removal of 0 bases from V and 2 bases from J, the junction contained 3 bases not matched to a gene. Germline-derived CDR1 and CDR2 are LNHDA and SQIVND (reference sequence). CDR3 size: 17 residues. This chain's CDR3 is CASSIEDRAPGANVLTF. The CDR3 coding sequence is TGTGCCAGTAGTATAGAGGACAGGGCACCTGGGGCCAACGTCCTGACTTTC.

This sequence joins TRBV11-1 and TRBJ2-1; tentative D call: TRBD2 (5 bases). In germline, CDR1 is SGHAT, CDR2 FQDESV (reference sequence). V was shortened by 1 base and J by 13 bases, with 14 bases between the two germline ends. This CDR3 spans 13 amino acids. This CDR3 is CASSLGLLEEQFF. The DNA for the CDR3 is TGTGCCAGCAGCTTAGGGCTATTGGAGGAACAGTTCTTC.

The chain combines TRBV5-1 with TRBJ2-3; TRBD1 matches at 9 bases. This CDR3 is built from 15 residues. CDR1 SGHRS and CDR2 YFSETQ come from the germline V gene. J was trimmed by 6 bases and V by 4 bases; bases with no gene match: 9. The CDR3 loop reads CASSRTGAVFDTQYF. In nucleotides, the CDR3 is TGCGCCAGCAGCAGGACAGGGGCCGTTTTTGATACGCAGTATTTT.

The chain combines TRBV5-1 with TRBJ1-1, with D perhaps matching TRBD1 (5 bases). V was shortened by 4 bases and J by 3 bases, with 22 bases between the two germline ends. The CDR3 covers 17 residues. Germline V lookup: CDR1 SGHRS, CDR2 YFSETQ. Written as DNA, the CDR3 is TGCGCCAGCAGCCGTTTTTTGGGTGGTCAGGGTGACACTGAAGCTTTCTTT. Translated, it gives CASSRFLGGQGDTEAFF.

The gene calls are TRBV6-4 and TRBJ1-1; TRBD1 matches at 7 bases. Germline V gives CDR1 MRHNA, CDR2 SNTAGT. The CDR3 runs 14 residues. Trimming at V came to 4 bases and at J to 6 bases, leaving 8 bases not matched to a gene. The CDR3 DNA reads TGTGCCAGCAGTGTATGGAAGGGGGCGGCTGAAGCTTTCTTT. Its translation: CASSVWKGAAEAFF.

The chain couples TRBV6-5 to TRBJ1-6; TRBD1 is a possible D gene (6 bases). Trimming cost V 2 bases and J 10 bases, with 12 bases left between them. Looked up from germline, CDR1 is MNHEY and CDR2 is SVGAGI. The CDR3 is made up of 14 amino acids. CDR3 loop: CASSYGGSGSPLHF. The CDR3 coding sequence is TGTGCCAGCAGTTACGGGGGCTCAGGGTCACCCCTCCACTTT.

The J gene is TRBJ1-1, the V gene TRBV9; D call uncertain. The germline CDR1 and CDR2 sequences are SGDLS and YYNGEE. CDR3 length: 14 amino acids. Trimming pared 0 bases from V and 1 base from J, leaving 7 bases between. The CDR3 DNA sequence: TGTGCCAGCAGCGTAGGTCAGGCGAACACTGAAGCTTTCTTT. Amino acids: CASSVGQANTEAFF.

CDR3 coding DNA: TGTGCCAGCAGCCCAGATGCCTTCAGGGCGCGCGAGCAGTTCTTC. Protein product: CASSPDAFRAREQFF. The J gene is TRBJ2-1, the V gene TRBV6-5; D might be TRBD1 (5 bases). The CDR3 extends over 15 amino acids. The V gene's germline CDR1 is MNHEY and CDR2 SVGAGI. V lost 6 bases and J 10 bases, leaving 22 bases between the germline ends.